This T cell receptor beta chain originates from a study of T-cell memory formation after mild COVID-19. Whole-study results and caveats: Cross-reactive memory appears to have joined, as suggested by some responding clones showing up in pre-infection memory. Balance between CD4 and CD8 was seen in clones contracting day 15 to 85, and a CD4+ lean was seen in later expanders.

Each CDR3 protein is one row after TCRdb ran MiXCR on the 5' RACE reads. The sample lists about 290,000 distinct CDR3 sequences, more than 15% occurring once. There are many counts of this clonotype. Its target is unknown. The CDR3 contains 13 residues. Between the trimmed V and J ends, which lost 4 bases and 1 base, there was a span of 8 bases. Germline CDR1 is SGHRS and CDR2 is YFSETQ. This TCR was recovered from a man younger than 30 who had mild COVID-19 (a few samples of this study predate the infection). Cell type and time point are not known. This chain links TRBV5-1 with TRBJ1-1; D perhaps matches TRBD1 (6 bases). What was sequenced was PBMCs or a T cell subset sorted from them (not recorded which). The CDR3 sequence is CASSVQGNTEAFF. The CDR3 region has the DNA TGCGCCAGCAGCGTACAGGGGAACACTGAAGCTTTCTTT.